This T cell receptor (beta chain) was profiled in a study of spatial heterogeneity in lung cancer. This clonotype was counted many times. What it binds is not known. MiXCR, run by TCRdb on the 5' RACE reads, gives a single entry per CDR3 protein. The sample has 20,000 to 25,000 distinct CDR3 sequences, roughly 4.6% seen once. Study-wide findings and caveats: Ubiquitous, expanded tumor-derived TCRs were more frequently observed in blood at resection than at follow-up.

Time point described: sample taken at primary tumor resection. No cell sorting; template was whole RNA from tumor, lung tissue or PBMC. Germline lookup yields CDR1 SGDLS and CDR2 YYNGEE. The CDR3 is 15 residues long. Trimming left V 0 bases short and J 4 bases short, with 13 bases between. The genes are TRBV9 and TRBJ2-5; D is unclear. The sample here was PBMCs, taken at surgery. The TCR sequence derives from a male donor with early-stage non-small cell lung cancer. In DNA, the CDR3 is TGTGCCAGCAGCGTAGTCGCCCTTGTAGGAGAGACCCAGTACTTC. Amino acids: CASSVVALVGETQYF.